This TCR beta chain was identified in a study of blood T cell repertoires in COVID-19. Turning to the study itself: Whether acute or convalescent, the COVID-19 samples came from the United States, Italy and Spain. In each case, the material was cDNA or gDNA derived from T cells, B-cell-depleted T cells, or PBMCs.

In the authors' workflow: Reference gene primer amplification in the assay estimated nucleated cell counts. Profiling relied on immunoSEQ multiplex PCR, and the TCRdb table lists in-frame clones only, not all of them. The V and J calls and clone size are taken from that table; D and trimming were inferred from the DNA. The table has approximately 170,000 clones, roughly 84% seen once. One Seattle source followed patients from active infection through their disease course. CDR1 is MNHEY, CDR2 SVGAGI, per germline. The CDR3 totals 12 residues. Trimming took 6 bases from V and 11 from J; bases not matched to a gene: 7. A few counts support this clone. Other nucleotide sequences in the sample specify the same CDR3.

J is TRBJ1-1 and V is TRBV6-5, with 9 bases identical to TRBD1. The sequenced sample was peripheral blood. The sequence derives from an elderly man with COVID-19, enrolled during active disease. The DNA for the CDR3 is TGTGCCAGCAGGTCGACAGGGGGGGAGGCTTTCTTT. Its translation: CASRSTGGEAFF.